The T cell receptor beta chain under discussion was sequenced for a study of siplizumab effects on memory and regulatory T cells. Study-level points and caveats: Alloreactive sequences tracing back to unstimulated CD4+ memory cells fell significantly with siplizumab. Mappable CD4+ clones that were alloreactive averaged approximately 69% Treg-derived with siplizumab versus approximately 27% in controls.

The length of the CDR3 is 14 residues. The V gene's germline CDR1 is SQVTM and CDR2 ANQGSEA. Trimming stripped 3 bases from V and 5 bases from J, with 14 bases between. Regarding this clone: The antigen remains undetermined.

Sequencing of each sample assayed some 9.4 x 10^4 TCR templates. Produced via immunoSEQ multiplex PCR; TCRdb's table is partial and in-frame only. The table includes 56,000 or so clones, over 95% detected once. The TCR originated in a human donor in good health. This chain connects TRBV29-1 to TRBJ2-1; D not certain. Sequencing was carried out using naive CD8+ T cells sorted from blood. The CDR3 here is CSVDSQVDNNEQFF. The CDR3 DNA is TGCAGCGTTGATTCGCAGGTTGATAACAATGAGCAGTTCTTC.